This TCR beta chain comes out of a study of blood T cell repertoires in COVID-19. Study overall: Samples of COVID-19 (acute and convalescent) were obtained from the United States, Italy and Spain. T cells, B-cell-depleted T cells, or PBMCs supplied cDNA or gDNA.

In the authors' methods: Estimated nucleated cell counts came from reference gene primer amplification. The repertoire was sequenced with immunoSEQ multiplex PCR; TCRdb's copy has only in-frame clones and lacks some. D and trimming come from the DNA, and the V and J calls and clone size come from that table. The sample yields some 130,000 clones, over 75% seen once. This CDR3 spans 15 amino acids. The V gene end was trimmed by 3 bases and the J gene end by 5 bases; junction bases not matched to a gene: 4. Looked up from germline, CDR1 is SGHKS and CDR2 is YYEKEE (reference sequence). This sequence was found in an elderly man with acute or convalescent COVID-19. The sample was peripheral blood. The chain employs TRBV5-5 and TRBJ2-3, with TRBD2 matching 12 bases. This CDR3 is CASSYLAGGGDTQYF. The CDR3 DNA reads TGTGCCAGCAGCTATCTAGCGGGAGGGGGAGATACGCAGTATTTT.